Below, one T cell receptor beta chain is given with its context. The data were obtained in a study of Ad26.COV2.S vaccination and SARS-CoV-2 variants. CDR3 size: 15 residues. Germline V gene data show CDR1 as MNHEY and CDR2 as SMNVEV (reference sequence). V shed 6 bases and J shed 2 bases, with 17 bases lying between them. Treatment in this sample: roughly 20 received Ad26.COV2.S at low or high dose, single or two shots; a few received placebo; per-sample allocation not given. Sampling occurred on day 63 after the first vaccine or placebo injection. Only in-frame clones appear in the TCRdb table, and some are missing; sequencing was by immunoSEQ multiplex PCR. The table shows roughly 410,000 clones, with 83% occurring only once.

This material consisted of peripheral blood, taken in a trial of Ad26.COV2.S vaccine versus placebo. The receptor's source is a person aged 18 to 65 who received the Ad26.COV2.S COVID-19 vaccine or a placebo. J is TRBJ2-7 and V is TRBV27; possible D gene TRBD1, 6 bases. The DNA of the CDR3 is TGTGCCAGCAGCCTCTTGGGGACACGGACCTACGAGCAGTACTTC. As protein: CASSLLGTRTYEQYF.